Given below is one TCR beta chain in context. The target antigen is unknown. The data derive from a study of T cells expressing NK-cell markers. The overall study: Among the eight sequenced donors, seven tested HCMV-seropositive and one tested seronegative.

CDR1 is DFQATT and CDR2 is SNEGSKA in the germline V gene (reference sequence). The CDR3 consists of 16 residues. Regarding the study as a whole: Roughly 6 of the donors carried dominant NKG2C+ clonotypes that took up about 1.0-7.5% of their CD8+ T cells.

TCRdb re-called the 5' RACE reads, yielding one record per CDR3 amino acid sequence without DNA. In all, the sample yields about 260,000 distinct CDR3 sequences. This chain joins TRBV20-1 and TRBJ2-4; with no DNA, the TCRdb D assignment of TRBD2 cannot be verified. Material for sequencing was blood T cells: a sorted CD56 or NKG2C T cell subset, CD4+ or CD8+ T cells, or bulk PBMC T cells (not recorded which). The sequence was collected from a young man in good health. CDR3: CSASRFSGIAKNIQYF.